This T cell receptor (beta chain) was sequenced for a study of blood T cell repertoires in COVID-19. Background on the study: Acute-phase and convalescent COVID-19 samples originated in the United States, Italy and Spain. Nucleic acid was either cDNA or gDNA, and it came from T cells, B-cell-depleted T cells, or PBMCs.

The CDR3 totals 15 residues. V shed 4 bases and J 3 bases; nucleotides not matched to a gene: 7. Germline V lookup: CDR1 PRHDT, CDR2 FYEKMQ (reference sequence). As originally analysed: Amplifying reference gene primers gave estimates of nucleated cell counts. Repertoires were generated with immunoSEQ multiplex PCR, while TCRdb's copy carries only in-frame clones and drops some. V and J calls and clone size are given by that table; D and trimming were obtained from the DNA. Here the sample spans about 200,000 clones, under 90% being singletons. The sample was peripheral blood. This TCR was sampled from a man aged 55 to 70 with acute or convalescent COVID-19. V is TRBV13 and J is TRBJ2-3; 7 bases fit TRBD1. The CDR3 protein is CASSSRGYRTDTQYF. CDR3 DNA sequence: TGTGCCAGCAGCTCCAGGGGGTATCGTACAGATACGCAGTATTTT.